A single T cell receptor (beta chain) is shown here with its context. Its antigen is undetermined. This specimen comes from a study of graft-versus-host responses after intestinal transplantation. Profiled with immunoSEQ multiplex PCR; TCRdb holds only in-frame clones, not every one. The sample consists of some 88,000 clones, about 92% of them appearing once. The source is a human donor who received an intestinal transplant. Sequencing was performed on unstimulated CD8+ T cells sorted from spleen or lymph node cells, taken before intestinal transplant.

The CDR3 nucleotides are TGTGCCAGCAGTTTTCGGATTGGGGGCACTGACACTGAAGCTTTCTTT. Its protein is CASSFRIGGTDTEAFF. The chain recombines TRBV27 with TRBJ1-1; D is possibly TRBD1 (6 bases). The CDR3 extends over 16 amino acids. The V gene lost 3 bases and the J gene lost 3 bases, with 17 bases spanning the gap. The germline V gene encodes CDR1 MNHEY and CDR2 SMNVEV (reference sequence).